Following are 27 T cell receptor beta chains from one sample sequenced in a study of blood T cell repertoires in COVID-19 (dated by TCRdb to the early 2020s). Libraries were made using the immunoSEQ multiplex PCR assay. TCRdb limited this immuneACCESS table to in-frame rearrangements with V and J called. A share of clones is missing; checked studies link under half to unresolved V genes, and the rest is unexplained. The sample profile shows around 250,000 clones; 80% to 90% of them were found once. The ten largest clones represent approximately 2% of the sample. Material for sequencing was PBMCs or T cells enriched from blood (not recorded which). All receptors come from a woman aged 50 to 60 who had recovered from COVID-19.

This clone was counted many times. This chain joins TRBV29-1 and TRBJ2-7; TRBD2 aligns across 8 bases. Germline assignment: CDR1 SQVTM and CDR2 ANQGSEA. CDR3 length: 16 residues. V lost 3 bases and J lost 2; bases outside the gene matches: 12. The CDR3 DNA reads as TGCAGCGTTGATGGCCTAGCGGGCCATAGCCCCTACGAGCAGTACTTC. It is translated as CSVDGLAGHSPYEQYF.

CDR3 sequence: CASSRDSTYNEQFF. The CDR3 nucleotides are TGTGCCAGCAGTCGGGACAGTACCTACAATGAGCAGTTCTTC. V usage is TRBV7-9 and J usage is TRBJ2-1; 7 bases match TRBD1. CDR1 is SEHNR, CDR2 FQNEAQ, per germline (reference sequence). This CDR3 has 14 amino acids. With 6 bases clipped from V and 2 bases from J, the junction kept 4 bases outside the gene matches.

This clone occurred many times. CDR3 sequence reads: CASRLGQGSAYEQYF. As DNA, the CDR3 is TGTGCCAGCCGCCTGGGACAGGGGAGCGCCTACGAGCAGTACTTC. This chain links TRBV28 with TRBJ2-7; TRBD1 agrees at 10 bases. Germline V gene data show CDR1 as MDHEN and CDR2 as SYDVKM. CDR3 size: 15 residues. V shed 8 bases and J 2 bases; nucleotides not matched to a gene: 9. The full variable domain, completed using reference TRBV28 and TRBJ2-7, is DVKVTQSSRYLVKRTGEKVFLECVQDMDHENMFWYRQDPGLGLRLIYFSYDVKMKEKGDIPEGYSVSREKKERFSLILESASTNQTSMYLCASRLGQGSAYEQYFGPGTRLTVT.

The chain is built from TRBV29-1 and TRBJ2-3; 7 nucleotides align to TRBD1. Trimming cost V 1 base and J 3 bases; bases outside gene matches: 7. This CDR3 spans 15 amino acids. Germline V gives CDR1 SQVTM, CDR2 ANQGSEA. CDR3 residues: CSVEGGRGKTDTQYF. The CDR3 nucleotides read TGCAGCGTTGAAGGCGGCAGGGGGAAGACAGATACGCAGTATTTT.

The chain uses TRBV2 and TRBJ2-4; D gene uncertain. Between the trimmed V and J ends, which lost 3 bases and 3 bases, there was a span of 15 bases. CDR1 is SNHLY and CDR2 is FYNNEI in the germline V gene. The CDR3 consists of 16 residues. CDR3 in amino acids: CASSDEARWSKNIQYF. CDR3 DNA: TGTGCCAGCAGTGACGAGGCCAGATGGAGCAAAAACATTCAGTACTTC.

The V call is TRBV19, the J call TRBJ2-1, with 13 bases lining up with TRBD2. Germline V gene data show CDR1 as LNHDA and CDR2 as SQIVND (reference sequence). CDR3 length: 16 amino acids. The V gene end was trimmed by 4 bases and the J gene end by 3 bases; junction bases not matched to a gene: 3. The CDR3 sequence: CASSTGLAGHYNEQFF. The CDR3 DNA follows: TGTGCCAGTAGTACGGGACTAGCGGGGCACTACAATGAGCAGTTCTTC.

The rearrangement joins TRBV5-4 to TRBJ2-1; TRBD2 matches at 9 bases. This CDR3 has 17 residues. V shed 4 bases and J 0 bases; nucleotides not matched to a gene: 8. The germline CDR1 and CDR2 sequences are SGHNT and YYREEE (reference sequence). CDR3 nucleotides: TGTGCCAGCAGCCCCCCGGTTAGCGGGAGCTCCTACAATGAGCAGTTCTTC. The encoded protein is CASSPPVSGSSYNEQFF.

V usage is TRBV9 and J usage is TRBJ1-2; D may be TRBD1 (5 bases). V gave up 2 bases and J gave up 6 bases, with 17 bases separating them. Looked up from germline, CDR1 is SGDLS and CDR2 is YYNGEE. The CDR3 sequence is 15 residues long. In DNA form, the CDR3 reads TGTGCCAGCAGCGTTTCGGAGTGGGGGGGAGATGGCTACACCTTC. Protein sequence: CASSVSEWGGDGYTF.

The chain has TRBV7-8 and TRBJ2-1, with D tentatively TRBD2 (5 bases). The CDR3 sequence is 14 residues long. CDR1 is SGHVS, CDR2 FQNEAQ, per germline. V lost 5 bases to trimming and J lost 4 bases, with 12 bases between them. In DNA, the CDR3 is TGTGCCAGCAGCCCGCTGGGGAGTTACAATGAGCAGTTCTTC. This gives the protein CASSPLGSYNEQFF.

On this clone: The sample contains more than one DNA sequence encoding this CDR3. The chain is built from TRBV5-1 and TRBJ2-3, with D possibly matching TRBD1 (6 bases). Trimming shortened V by 3 bases and J by 0 bases, and 8 bases separated the two germline ends. There are 14 residues in the CDR3. CDR1 and CDR2 (germline): SGHRS, YFSETQ. This chain's CDR3 is CASSSDRSTDTQYF. The CDR3 DNA sequence: TGCGCCAGCAGCTCAGACAGGAGCACAGATACGCAGTATTTT.

This clone showed up just a few times. The chain combines TRBV3-1 (or the pseudogene TRBV3-2) with TRBJ1-3; D is unresolved. CDR1 LGHDT and CDR2 YNNKEL come from the germline V gene (reference sequence). This CDR3 contains 16 residues. The ends were cut back, 3 bases at V and 1 base at J, with 13 bases in the middle. CDR3 protein: CASSQRSGMSGNTIYF. CDR3 DNA sequence: TGTGCCAGCAGCCAGAGATCCGGGATGTCTGGAAACACCATATATTTT.

The rearrangement joins TRBV2 to TRBJ1-2, with TRBD1 matching over 8 bases. Germline V gene data show CDR1 as SNHLY and CDR2 as FYNNEI. The ends lost 6 bases at V and 0 bases at J; junction bases unmatched: 6. This CDR3 contains 15 residues. This chain's CDR3 is CASRSKTGANYGYTF. Here the CDR3 DNA reads TGTGCCAGCAGATCCAAGACAGGGGCTAACTATGGCTACACCTTC.

This chain links TRBV10-3 with TRBJ1-1, with TRBD1 matching over 8 bases. Germline CDR1 and CDR2: ENHRY and SYGVKD. The CDR3 loop spans 14 amino acids. Losses at the gene ends were 8 bases for V and 1 base for J; bases not matched to a gene: 6. The CDR3 region has the DNA TGTGCCATCTCTCCAGGGACAGGGAACACTGAAGCTTTCTTT. Translation: CAISPGTGNTEAFF.

The gene calls are TRBV28 and TRBJ2-5; 10 bases are shared with TRBD2. Germline V gives CDR1 MDHEN, CDR2 SYDVKM. V trimming: 3 bases; J trimming: 5 bases; junction bases outside the gene matches: 6. CDR3 length equals 15 residues. This CDR3 is CASSFSGRLRETQYF. The CDR3, as DNA: TGTGCCAGCAGTTTTAGCGGGAGGCTCCGGGAGACCCAGTACTTC.

This clone was found once. The chain carries TRBV11-2 and TRBJ2-1, with D possibly matching TRBD1 (6 bases). CDR1 and CDR2 (germline): SGHAT, FQNNGV. V lost 5 bases and J 7 bases, leaving 12 bases between the germline ends. This CDR3 region has 13 residues. The CDR3 sequence: CASSPIRGNEQFF. CDR3 DNA sequence: TGTGCCAGCAGCCCGATAAGGGGGAATGAGCAGTTCTTC.

The gene calls are TRBV28 and TRBJ1-4, with 8 bases that match TRBD1. The CDR3 covers 17 residues. Germline assignment: CDR1 MDHEN and CDR2 SYDVKM. After removal of 5 bases from V and 0 bases from J, the junction contained 8 bases not matched to a gene. The CDR3: CASSPLTGGPTNEKLFF. CDR3 nucleotide sequence: TGTGCCAGCAGTCCACTAACAGGGGGTCCAACTAATGAAAAACTGTTTTTT.

This clone has only one observation. The chain has TRBV2 and TRBJ2-7; D may be TRBD2 (6 bases). This CDR3 is built from 15 residues. Germline CDR1 is SNHLY and CDR2 is FYNNEI. V was cut by 7 bases and J by 7 bases, with 23 bases left in between. Written as DNA, the CDR3 is TGTGCCAGCAACGCGGGGAATATTAGTCCAAGTGAGCAGTACTTC. This translates into CASNAGNISPSEQYF.

V usage is TRBV13 and J usage is TRBJ2-5; perhaps TRBD2 as D (5 bases). The CDR3 contains 16 residues. Germline lookup yields CDR1 PRHDT and CDR2 FYEKMQ (reference sequence). The V and J ends lost 5 bases and 5 bases respectively, with 21 bases between them. CDR3 in DNA: TGTGCCAGCAGCCAACTGGGCGGGCGGTTCTGGGAGACCCAGTACTTC. This sequence encodes CASSQLGGRFWETQYF.

V usage is TRBV3-1 (or the pseudogene TRBV3-2) and J usage is TRBJ2-3, with TRBD1 as a possible D gene (6 bases). Germline V gene sequence: CDR1 LGHDT, CDR2 YNNKEL (reference sequence). The CDR3 loop spans 14 amino acids. Trimming stripped 0 bases from V and 11 bases from J, with 15 bases between. The CDR3 loop reads CASSQEPGQIWQYF. DNA of the CDR3: TGTGCCAGCAGCCAAGAACCGGGACAAATATGGCAGTATTTT.

The chain has TRBV2 and TRBJ1-1; no clear D gene. Germline V gene sequence: CDR1 SNHLY, CDR2 FYNNEI. V was shortened by 6 bases and J by 1 base, with 9 bases between the two germline ends. This CDR3 is 13 amino acids long. The CDR3 region has the DNA TGTGCCAGCAGGGAGATTCCGAACACTGAAGCTTTCTTT. Translation gives CASREIPNTEAFF. The complete variable domain, with remaining parts taken from reference TRBV2 and TRBJ1-1, reads EPEVTQTPSHQVTQMGQEVILRCVPISNHLYFYWYRQILGQKVEFLVSFYNNEISEKSEIFDDQFSVERPDGSNFTLKIRSTKLEDSAMYFCASREIPNTEAFFGQGTRLTVV.

This clone was observed a handful of times. This rearrangement joins TRBV27 to TRBJ1-5; 10 bases are a match to TRBD1. The V segment lost 6 bases and the J segment 5 bases; nucleotides outside the gene matches: 7. This CDR3 has 15 amino acids. CDR1 is MNHEY, CDR2 SMNVEV, per germline (reference sequence). CDR3 coding DNA: TGTGCCAGCAGCTGGACAGGACAGGGGGATCAGCCCCAGCATTTT. The encoded protein is CASSWTGQGDQPQHF.

The V and J genes are TRBV13 and TRBJ2-1; the match to TRBD2 covers 9 bases. Germline V gives CDR1 PRHDT, CDR2 FYEKMQ (reference sequence). The V gene end was trimmed by 5 bases and the J gene end by 7 bases; junction bases not matched to a gene: 9. The CDR3 consists of 15 residues. This CDR3 reads CASSPRLAAGNEQFF. The CDR3 DNA follows: TGTGCCAGCAGCCCCAGACTAGCGGCGGGGAATGAGCAGTTCTTC.

The chain is built from TRBV18 and TRBJ1-1; D unresolved. The length of the CDR3 is 16 residues. The germline V gene has CDR1 KGHSH and CDR2 LQKENI. Trimming pared 3 bases from V and 0 bases from J, leaving 14 bases between. Here the CDR3 reads CASSPRSGEMNTEAFF. The CDR3 DNA reads as TGTGCCAGCTCACCCCGATCCGGGGAGATGAACACTGAAGCTTTCTTT. Together with reference TRBV18 and TRBJ1-1, the CDR3 gives the full variable domain: NAGVMQNPRHLVRRRGQEARLRCSPMKGHSHVYWYRQLPEEGLKFMVYLQKENIIDESGMPKERFSAEFPKEGPSILRIQQVVRGDSAAYFCASSPRSGEMNTEAFFGQGTRLTVV.

This rearrangement joins TRBV30 to TRBJ2-1; 9 nucleotides agree with TRBD2. The V gene's germline CDR1 is GTSNPN and CDR2 SVGIG (reference sequence). Germline trimming cut 0 bases from V and 6 bases from J; bases unmatched to any gene: 3. The CDR3 is 14 amino acids. The CDR3 nucleotides read TGTGCCTGGAGTGTCGGACTAGCGATCAATGAGCAGTTCTTC. Translation: CAWSVGLAINEQFF.

The chain couples TRBV5-1 to TRBJ1-1; D gene unclear. V was clipped by 0 bases and J by 0 bases, with 6 bases between them. CDR3 length: 14 residues. Germline-derived CDR1 and CDR2 are SGHRS and YFSETQ. The chain's CDR3 is CASSLDSMNTEAFF. The CDR3 nucleotides are TGCGCCAGCAGCTTGGACAGCATGAACACTGAAGCTTTCTTT.

The gene calls are TRBV4-1 and TRBJ1-1; maybe TRBD1 (6 bases). V lost 6 bases, J lost 7 bases, and 15 bases lay in between. Germline CDR1 is MGHRA and CDR2 is YSYEKL. The CDR3 has 13 residues. The CDR3 DNA reads TGCGCCAGCAGAGGGGAGGGGGAAGGTGAAGCTTTCTTT. Translation gives CASRGEGEGEAFF.

CDR3 coding DNA: TGTGCCAGCAGCCCATCGCAGGGTAATCAGCCCCAGCATTTT. Residues: CASSPSQGNQPQHF. V is TRBV4-2 and J is TRBJ1-5, with D maybe TRBD1 (5 bases). Trimming stripped 4 bases from V and 4 bases from J, with 11 bases between. Per the germline V gene, CDR1 is LGHNA and CDR2 is YNFKEQ. The CDR3 has 14 residues.